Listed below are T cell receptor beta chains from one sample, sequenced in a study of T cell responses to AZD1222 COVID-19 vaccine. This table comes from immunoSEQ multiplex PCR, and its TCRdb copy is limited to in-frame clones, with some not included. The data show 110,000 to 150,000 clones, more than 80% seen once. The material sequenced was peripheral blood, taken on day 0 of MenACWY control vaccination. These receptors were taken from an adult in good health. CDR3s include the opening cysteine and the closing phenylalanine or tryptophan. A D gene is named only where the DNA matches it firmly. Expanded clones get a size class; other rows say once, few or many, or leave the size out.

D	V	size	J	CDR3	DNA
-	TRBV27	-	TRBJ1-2	CASSLLRGNFGYGYTF	TGTGCCAGCAGTTTATTAAGGGGGAACTTCGGCTATGGCTACACCTTC
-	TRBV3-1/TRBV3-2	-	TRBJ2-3	CASSQDLNTQYF	TGTGCCAGCAGCCAAGATCTAAATACGCAGTATTTT
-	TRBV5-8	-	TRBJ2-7	CASSLWGRVPSSSYEQYF	TGTGCCAGCAGCTTGTGGGGTAGGGTCCCCTCGAGCTCCTACGAGCAGTACTTC
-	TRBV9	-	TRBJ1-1	CASSVGPNTEAFF	TGTGCCAGCAGCGTAGGCCCGAACACTGAAGCTTTCTTT
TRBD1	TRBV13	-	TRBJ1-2	CASSSGQGGGTF	TGTGCCAGCAGCTCCGGACAGGGCGGGGGGACCTTC
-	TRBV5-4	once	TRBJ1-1	CASSLDRLNTEAFF	TGTGCCAGCAGCTTAGACAGGTTGAACACTGAAGCTTTCTTT
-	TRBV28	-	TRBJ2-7	CASSPWDASSYEQYF	TGTGCCAGCAGTCCCTGGGACGCCAGCTCCTACGAGCAGTACTTC
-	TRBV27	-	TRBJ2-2	CASSLNRGAGELFF	TGTGCCAGCAGTTTAAATCGAGGAGCCGGGGAGCTGTTTTTT
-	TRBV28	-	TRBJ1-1	CASSFNRVNTEAFF	TGTGCCAGCAGTTTTAACAGAGTGAACACTGAAGCTTTCTTT
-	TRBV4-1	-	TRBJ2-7	CASSQAGVDSPYEQYF	TGCGCCAGCAGCCAAGCTGGGGTCGATTCCCCCTACGAGCAGTACTTC
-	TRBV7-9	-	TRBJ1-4	CASSLVEGGHFF	TGTGCCAGCAGCTTAGTTGAAGGAGGGCACTTTTTT
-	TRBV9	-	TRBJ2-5	CASSVAGGNQETQYF	TGTGCCAGCAGCGTAGCGGGGGGCAACCAAGAGACCCAGTACTTC
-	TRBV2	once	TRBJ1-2	CASSLDSSGYTF	TGTGCCAGCAGCTTAGATTCGAGTGGCTACACCTTC
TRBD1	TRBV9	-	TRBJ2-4	CASSSRTGVNIQYF	TGTGCCAGCAGCTCCCGGACAGGGGTGAACATTCAGTACTTC
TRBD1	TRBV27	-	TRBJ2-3	CASSWDRSDTQYF	TGTGCCAGCAGTTGGGACAGATCAGATACGCAGTATTTT
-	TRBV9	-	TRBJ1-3	CASSVAAGNTIYF	TGTGCCAGCAGCGTTGCGGCTGGGAACACCATATATTTT
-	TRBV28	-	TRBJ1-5	CATGVAVQPQHF	TGTGCCACCGGGGTCGCGGTTCAGCCCCAGCATTTT
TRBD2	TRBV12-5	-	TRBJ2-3	CASAAGGTDTQYF	TGTGCTAGTGCGGCGGGAGGAACAGATACGCAGTATTTT
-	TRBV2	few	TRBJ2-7	CASSEIVTSYEQYF	TGTGCCAGCAGTGAAATCGTAACATCCTACGAGCAGTACTTC
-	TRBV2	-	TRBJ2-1	CASSEDSHNEQFF	TGTGCCAGCAGTGAAGACAGCCACAATGAGCAGTTCTTC
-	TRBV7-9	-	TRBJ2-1	CASSLAPTDNEQFF	TGTGCCAGCAGCTTAGCCCCGACAGACAATGAGCAGTTCTTC
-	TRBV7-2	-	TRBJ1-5	CASSPLLGPKYNQPQHF	TGTGCCAGCAGCCCTCTTCTGGGACCCAAATACAATCAGCCCCAGCATTTT
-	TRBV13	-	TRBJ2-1	CASSSTQAGYYNEQFF	TGTGCCAGCAGCTCCACCCAGGCGGGATATTACAATGAGCAGTTCTTC
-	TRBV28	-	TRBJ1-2	CASRHRAWRDGYTF	TGTGCCAGCAGACACAGGGCTTGGAGAGATGGCTACACCTTC
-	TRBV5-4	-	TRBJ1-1	CAMTLDRMNTEAFF	TGTGCCATGACCCTGGACCGAATGAACACTGAAGCTTTCTTT
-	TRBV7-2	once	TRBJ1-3	CASSLEGGLSGNTIYF	TGTGCCAGCAGCTTAGAGGGAGGACTCTCTGGAAACACCATATATTTT
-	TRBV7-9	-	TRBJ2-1	CASSLGEFPNWDNEQFF	TGTGCCAGCAGCTTGGGGGAGTTCCCCAATTGGGACAATGAGCAGTTCTTC
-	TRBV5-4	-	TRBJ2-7	CASSSWGRGAGEQYF	TGTGCCAGCAGCTCCTGGGGTCGGGGGGCTGGCGAGCAGTACTTC
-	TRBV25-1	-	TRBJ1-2	CASSPRGTPRGYTF	TGTGCCAGCAGTCCGAGAGGGACACCACGGGGCTACACCTTC
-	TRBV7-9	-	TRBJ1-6	CASSPSLPGGISPLHF	TGTGCCAGCAGCCCGAGTCTTCCGGGGGGGATATCACCCCTCCACTTT
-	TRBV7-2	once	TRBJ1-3	CASSLAGLGNTIYF	TGTGCCAGCAGCTTAGCAGGCCTCGGAAACACCATATATTTT
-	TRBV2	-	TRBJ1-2	CASSVTGSRWGYTF	TGTGCCAGCAGTGTTACAGGCTCTAGATGGGGCTACACCTTC
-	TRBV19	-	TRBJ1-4	CASSIRLGARPNEKLFF	TGTGCCAGTAGTATAAGATTGGGGGCCAGACCTAATGAAAAACTGTTTTTT
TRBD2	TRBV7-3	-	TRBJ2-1	CASSLTWASGSYNEQFF	TGTGCCAGCAGCTTAACGTGGGCTAGCGGGAGTTACAATGAGCAGTTCTTC
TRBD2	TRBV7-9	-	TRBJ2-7	CASSPPRTSGLLYEQYF	TGTGCCAGCAGCCCCCCCAGGACTAGCGGGTTACTCTACGAGCAGTACTTC
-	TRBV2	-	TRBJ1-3	CASSEQESRVGNTIYF	TGTGCCAGCAGTGAACAGGAGTCCCGGGTAGGAAACACCATATATTTT
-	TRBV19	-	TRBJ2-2	CASTPGRGNTGELFF	TGTGCCAGTACCCCCGGACGGGGAAACACCGGGGAGCTGTTTTTT
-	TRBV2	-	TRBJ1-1	CASSDGRGMNTEAFF	TGTGCCAGCAGTGATGGCCGGGGAATGAACACTGAAGCTTTCTTT
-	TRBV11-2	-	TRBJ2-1	CASSLSRVEQFF	TGTGCCAGCAGCTTATCACGGGTAGAGCAGTTCTTC
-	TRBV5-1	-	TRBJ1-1	CASSWGQSNTEAFF	TGCGCCAGCAGCTGGGGACAATCGAACACTGAAGCTTTCTTT
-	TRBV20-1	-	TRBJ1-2	CSANREPGYTF	TGCAGTGCAAATAGAGAGCCAGGCTACACCTTC
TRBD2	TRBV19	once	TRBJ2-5	CASTSGGIQETQYF	TGTGCCAGTACTAGCGGGGGGATTCAAGAGACCCAGTACTTC
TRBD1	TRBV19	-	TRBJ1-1	CASSGGTGHTEAFF	TGTGCCAGTAGTGGCGGGACAGGGCACACTGAAGCTTTCTTT
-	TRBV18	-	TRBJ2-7	CASSPDRTYEQYF	TGTGCCAGCTCACCGGACAGAACCTACGAGCAGTACTTC
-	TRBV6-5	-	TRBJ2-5	CASSWLEETQYF	TGTGCCAGCAGTTGGTTGGAGGAGACCCAGTACTTC
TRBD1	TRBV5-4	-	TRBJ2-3	CASSPGTGGADTQYF	TGTGCCAGCAGCCCCGGGACAGGGGGAGCAGATACGCAGTATTTT
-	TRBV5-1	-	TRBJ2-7	CASSRGGAQLTYEQYF	TGCGCCAGCAGCCGAGGAGGGGCCCAACTGACCTACGAGCAGTACTTC
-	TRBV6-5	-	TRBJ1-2	CASSYSSISNYGYTF	TGTGCCAGCAGTTACTCGTCCATTTCTAACTATGGCTACACCTTC
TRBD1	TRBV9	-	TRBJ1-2	CASSAGQDPLVLAF	TGTGCCAGCAGCGCTGGACAGGACCCCTTGGTCTTGGCCTTC
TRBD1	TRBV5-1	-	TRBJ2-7	CASSLNPTGVYEQYF	TGCGCCAGCAGCTTGAACCCGACAGGGGTCTACGAGCAGTACTTC
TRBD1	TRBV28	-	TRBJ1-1	CASSLDRANTEAFF	TGTGCCAGCAGTTTGGACAGGGCGAACACTGAAGCTTTCTTT
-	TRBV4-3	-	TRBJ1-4	CASSQDSGALEKLFF	TGCGCCAGCAGCCAAGACTCCGGGGCACTTGAAAAACTGTTTTTT
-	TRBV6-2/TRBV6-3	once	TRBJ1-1	CASSSLLNTEAFF	TGTGCCAGCAGCTCCCTCCTGAACACTGAAGCTTTCTTT
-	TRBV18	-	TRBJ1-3	CASSPSDSGNTIYF	TGTGCCAGCTCACCTTCAGACTCTGGAAACACCATATATTTT
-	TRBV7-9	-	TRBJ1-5	CASSRGGDKQPQHF	TGTGCCAGCAGCCGGGGCGGAGATAAGCAGCCCCAGCATTTT